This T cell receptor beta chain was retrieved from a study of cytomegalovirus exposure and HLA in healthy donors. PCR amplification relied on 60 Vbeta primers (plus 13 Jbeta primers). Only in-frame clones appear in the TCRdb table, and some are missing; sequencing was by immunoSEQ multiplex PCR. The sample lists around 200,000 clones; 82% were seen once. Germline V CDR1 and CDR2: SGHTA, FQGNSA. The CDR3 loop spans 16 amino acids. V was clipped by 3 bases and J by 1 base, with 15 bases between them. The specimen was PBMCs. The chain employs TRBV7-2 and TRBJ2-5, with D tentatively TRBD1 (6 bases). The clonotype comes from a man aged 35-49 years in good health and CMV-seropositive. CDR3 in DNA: TGTGCCAGCAGCTTCCACCGGGACACAATCCAAGAGACCCAGTACTTC. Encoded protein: CASSFHRDTIQETQYF.